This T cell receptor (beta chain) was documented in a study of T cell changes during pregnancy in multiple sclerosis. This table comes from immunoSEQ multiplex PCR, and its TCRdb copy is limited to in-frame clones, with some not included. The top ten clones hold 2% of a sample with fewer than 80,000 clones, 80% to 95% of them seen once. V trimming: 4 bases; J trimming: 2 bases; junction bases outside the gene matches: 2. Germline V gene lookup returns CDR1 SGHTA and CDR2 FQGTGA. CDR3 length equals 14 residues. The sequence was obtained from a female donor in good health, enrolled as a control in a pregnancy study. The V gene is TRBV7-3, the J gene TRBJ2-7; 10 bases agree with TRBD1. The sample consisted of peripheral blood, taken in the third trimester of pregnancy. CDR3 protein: CASSSGQGAYEQYF. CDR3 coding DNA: TGTGCCAGCAGCTCAGGACAGGGGGCCTACGAGCAGTACTTC.